This entry describes one TCR beta chain. This clone's antigen is unknown. Base qualities are not at hand, and no much larger clone is one base apart. The source of the sample is a study of OX40 agonist ivuxolimab in advanced cancers. Turning to the overall study: The costimulatory receptor OX40 (CD134) was targeted by ivuxolimab, a fully human IgG2 agonistic monoclonal antibody. Peripheral TCRbeta sequencing aimed to test whether ivuxolimab altered TCR sequence diversity and caused clonal T-cell expansion. Intravenous ivuxolimab was administered to patients every 2 weeks at six dose levels: 0.01, 0.1, 0.3, 1.5, 3 and 10 mg/kg. The monotherapy dose-escalation portion (N ≈ 52 patients) of the phase I ivuxolimab trial is reported in the paper. Among the 52 dose-escalation patients, around 19 had hepatocellular carcinoma, approximately 15 melanoma, 9 renal cell carcinoma and 9 head and neck cancer. Patients were allowed to have had prior anti-PD-1, anti-PD-L1 or anti-CTLA-4 therapy, and more than 30% of the dose-escalation patients had previously received checkpoint inhibitors. Partial responses occurred in three dose-escalation patients: two with cutaneous melanoma and one with hepatocellular carcinoma. In the dose-escalation cohort, nearly 85% of patients were male, and the mean age was 60 years with a range of roughly 20 to 85.

Genomic DNA was isolated from the sorted cells so that the TCRbeta CDR3 region could be sequenced. TCRbeta CDR3 regions were sequenced using the immunoSEQ Assay. TCRdb mirrors the immuneACCESS table, restricted to in-frame sequences. Some clones are absent from its copies; in checked studies, under half trace to an unresolved V gene, and the reason for the others is unknown. The sample table contains about 60,000 clones; only one count was recorded for around 87% of them. The top ten hold around 5.2% of the sample. Patients with autoimmune disease history or receiving systemic immunosuppression were excluded from the trial. Peripheral blood for TCR sequencing was drawn from every dose cohort at baseline, at cycle 4 day 1 and at cycle 7 day 1. Samples were obtained from an open-label, multicenter, first-in-human phase I dose-escalation trial of ivuxolimab. Adults with locally advanced or metastatic melanoma, renal cell, hepatocellular, or head and neck squamous cell carcinoma were enrolled in the trial. Before TCR sequencing, CD4+ T cells and CD8+ T cells were sorted from peripheral blood as separate populations.

From the cysteine up to the phenylalanine, the CDR3 has a length of 16 residues. Only the CDR3 DNA stays, 48 bases, in frame from base 1. Via the germline V gene (reference sequence), CDR1 is LNHDA and CDR2 SQIVND. Clipping removes 6 bases from V and 5 bases from J, with 7 as the unmatched junction base count. Broader findings and caveats from the paper: Low levels of normalized T-cell clonal expansion were also shown by some nonresponding patients. In partial responders in the 0.1-3.0 mg/kg groups, normalized peripheral clonal expansion was found to be among the lowest, especially among CD8+ T cells. At doses from 0.1 to 3.0 mg/kg, clonal expansion was seen in both CD4+ and CD8+ blood T cells between baseline and week 6. The antigen specificity of the clonally expanded peripheral T cells was not determined. After ivuxolimab, CD8+ T cells had more expanded clones than CD4+ T cells on average.

Sequenced here: CD4+ or CD8+ T cells sorted from blood, sampled in a trial of the OX40 agonist ivuxolimab. This sequence uses TRBV19 and TRBJ2-2; 12 central nucleotides agree with TRBD2. The sequence was obtained from an adult with an advanced solid tumor such as melanoma, head and neck, liver or kidney cancer. The CDR3 protein is CASRTTGTSGTGELFF. DNA sequence: TGTGCCAGTAGGACGACCGGGACTAGCGGGACCGGGGAGCTGTTTTTT. The variable domain in full, with residues beyond the CDR3 obtained from the reference TRBV19 and TRBJ2-2 genes, is DGGITQSPKYLFRKEGQNVTLSCEQNLNHDAMYWYRQDPGQGLRLIYYSQIVNDFQKGDIAEGYSVSREKKESFPLTVTSAQKNPTAFYLCASRTTGTSGTGELFFGEGSRLTVL.